The T cell receptor (beta chain) described here comes from a study of blood T cells in healthy people across ages. Researchers report isolating at least 7 million PBMCs per sample. There were at least 5 micrograms of total RNA extracted from every sample. For the second PCR, which ran for 7 to 11 cycles, a sample-barcoded 5' primer and a J-beta primer mix were used. Every sample gave at least 2.5 million paired-end reads containing CDR3. From the 5' RACE reads, TCRdb called clonotypes with MiXCR, one entry per CDR3 protein. The sample contains hundreds of thousands of distinct CDR3 sequences, over 40% of which appear only once. The source material was blood. The sequence came from a man older than 75 in good health.

Here the CDR3 DNA reads TGTGCCTGGAGTGTCGGGGCTCTGGAGGACGAGCAGTACTTC. Its protein is CAWSVGALEDEQYF. The chain is built from TRBV30 and TRBJ2-7; possibly TRBD1 or TRBD2 for D (5 bases each). In germline, CDR1 is GTSNPN, CDR2 SVGIG (reference sequence). The CDR3 runs to 14 residues. V dropped 0 bases and J dropped 5 bases, with 14 bases sitting between them.